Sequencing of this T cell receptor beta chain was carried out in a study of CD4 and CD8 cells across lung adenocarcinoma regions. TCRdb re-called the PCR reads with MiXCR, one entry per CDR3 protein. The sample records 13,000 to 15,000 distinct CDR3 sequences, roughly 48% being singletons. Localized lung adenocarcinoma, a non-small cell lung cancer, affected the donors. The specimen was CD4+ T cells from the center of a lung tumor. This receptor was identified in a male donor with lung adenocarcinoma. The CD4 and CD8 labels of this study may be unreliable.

CDR3 sequence reads: CASSLPHKGNEKLFF. As DNA, the CDR3 is TGTGCCAGCAGTTTACCCCACAAGGGAAATGAAAAACTGTTTTTT. The chain employs TRBV27 and TRBJ1-4; D not resolved. Trimming took 2 bases from V and 5 from J, leaving 12 bases between them. Germline CDR1 is MNHEY and CDR2 is SMNVEV (reference sequence). This CDR3 region has 15 residues.